Listed below are T cell receptor beta chains from one sample, sequenced in a study of CD8 T cells in Susac syndrome. TCRdb reanalysed the immunoSEQ multiplex PCR reads using MiXCR and keeps one entry per CDR3 protein. This table has approximately 57,000 distinct CDR3 sequences, more than 85% appearing once. The sample was CD8+ T cells from PBMCs. All receptors derive from a human donor with Susac syndrome. Each CDR3 is given with its conserved first and last residue. Fields, in order: CDR3 length, V gene, J gene, CDR3 protein.

len: 18
v_gene: TRBV15
j_gene: TRBJ2-1
CDR3aa: CATSFEAIGDSTHNEQFF

len: 14
v_gene: TRBV28
j_gene: TRBJ1-5
CDR3aa: CASSLGPDNQPQHF

len: 14
v_gene: TRBV4-2
j_gene: TRBJ1-2
CDR3aa: CASSQGGNNHGYTF

len: 16
v_gene: TRBV30
j_gene: TRBJ1-1
CDR3aa: CAWSGTGGALNTEAFF

len: 14
v_gene: TRBV11-1
j_gene: TRBJ2-1
CDR3aa: CASSPRDRGNEQFF

len: 17
v_gene: TRBV14
j_gene: TRBJ1-2
CDR3aa: CASSQVGAAGVRYGYTF

len: 12
v_gene: TRBV29-1
j_gene: TRBJ1-2
CDR3aa: CSVGSRNYGYTF

len: 14
v_gene: TRBV7-6
j_gene: TRBJ1-2
CDR3aa: CASSLQGARYGYTF

len: 16
v_gene: TRBV5-1
j_gene: TRBJ2-7
CDR3aa: CASSLEGSGGFYEQYF

len: 14
v_gene: TRBV12-3/TRBV12-4
j_gene: TRBJ2-3
CDR3aa: CASNLRGGYDPQYF

len: 13
v_gene: TRBV6-1
j_gene: TRBJ1-1
CDR3aa: CASQGISDREAFF

len: 12
v_gene: TRBV9
j_gene: TRBJ1-2
CDR3aa: CASSDRIYGYTF

len: 12
v_gene: TRBV2
j_gene: TRBJ2-3
CDR3aa: CASGIFTDTQYF

len: 15
v_gene: TRBV12-3/TRBV12-4
j_gene: TRBJ1-2
CDR3aa: CASSPDRGDYYGYTF

len: 14
v_gene: TRBV18
j_gene: TRBJ1-5
CDR3aa: CASSPLRFSQPQHF

len: 11
v_gene: TRBV20-1
j_gene: TRBJ1-2
CDR3aa: CSAFNPYGYTF

len: 15
v_gene: TRBV9
j_gene: TRBJ2-4
CDR3aa: CASSVEGPSGDIQYF

len: 16
v_gene: TRBV15
j_gene: TRBJ1-2
CDR3aa: CATSSPIDRANYGYTF

len: 16
v_gene: TRBV7-2
j_gene: TRBJ2-7
CDR3aa: CASSLFSRGPNYEQYF

len: 14
v_gene: TRBV9
j_gene: TRBJ1-5
CDR3aa: CASSLGSSNQPQHF

len: 13
v_gene: TRBV12-3/TRBV12-4
j_gene: TRBJ1-2
CDR3aa: CASRGSGDYGYTF

len: 15
v_gene: TRBV3-1
j_gene: TRBJ2-1
CDR3aa: CASTRGSRVDNEQFF

len: 10
v_gene: TRBV10-3
j_gene: TRBJ2-7
CDR3aa: CAISDGEQYF

len: 13
v_gene: TRBV2
j_gene: TRBJ1-1
CDR3aa: CASNSHVNTEAFF

len: 15
v_gene: TRBV7-3
j_gene: TRBJ2-3
CDR3aa: CASSRSGGNADTQYF

len: 17
v_gene: TRBV4-1
j_gene: TRBJ1-5
CDR3aa: CASSPTPQAFFNQPQHF

len: 17
v_gene: TRBV6-2/TRBV6-3
j_gene: TRBJ2-7
CDR3aa: CASSYSETSGGAYEQYF

len: 17
v_gene: TRBV13
j_gene: TRBJ2-1
CDR3aa: CASSLTTERGEYNEQFF

len: 14
v_gene: TRBV20-1
j_gene: TRBJ2-1
CDR3aa: CSADGIRTYNEQFF

len: 15
v_gene: TRBV28
j_gene: TRBJ2-5
CDR3aa: CASTPPRTGGETQYF

len: 14
v_gene: TRBV5-1
j_gene: TRBJ2-7
CDR3aa: CASSWDRAAYEQYF

len: 14
v_gene: TRBV11-2
j_gene: TRBJ1-2
CDR3aa: CASSLGGWIYGYTF

len: 14
v_gene: TRBV18
j_gene: TRBJ2-4
CDR3aa: CASSPPSAKNIQYF

len: 14
v_gene: TRBV20-1
j_gene: TRBJ2-3
CDR3aa: CSLPAASSTDTQYF

len: 14
v_gene: TRBV20-1
j_gene: TRBJ2-3
CDR3aa: CSVRNRGGAATQYF

len: 17
v_gene: TRBV23-1
j_gene: TRBJ1-4
CDR3aa: CASIREGTPPTNEKLFF

len: 14
v_gene: TRBV5-1
j_gene: TRBJ2-7
CDR3aa: CASNPTGSFYEQYF

len: 13
v_gene: TRBV27
j_gene: TRBJ2-3
CDR3aa: CASSFFGIDTQYF

len: 15
v_gene: TRBV13
j_gene: TRBJ2-1
CDR3aa: CASSTPTGLSNEQFF

len: 16
v_gene: TRBV27
j_gene: TRBJ2-2
CDR3aa: CASSNYYWGDTGELFF

len: 12
v_gene: TRBV13
j_gene: TRBJ2-7
CDR3aa: CASQRGLGEQYF

len: 16
v_gene: TRBV5-6
j_gene: TRBJ2-2
CDR3aa: CASSLAGQGYTGELFF

len: 14
v_gene: TRBV7-9
j_gene: TRBJ1-2
CDR3aa: CASLRQGTLYGYTF

len: 14
v_gene: TRBV9
j_gene: TRBJ2-1
CDR3aa: CASSVAGAGNEQFF

len: 16
v_gene: TRBV30
j_gene: TRBJ2-3
CDR3aa: CAWISGGAGSTDTQYF

len: 16
v_gene: TRBV3-1
j_gene: TRBJ2-2
CDR3aa: CASSPRPGTGPGELFF

len: 15
v_gene: TRBV13
j_gene: TRBJ2-1
CDR3aa: CASSLAGVGYNEQFF

len: 16
v_gene: TRBV29-1
j_gene: TRBJ1-2
CDR3aa: CSTKGAKQGSTYGYTF

len: 18
v_gene: TRBV7-9
j_gene: TRBJ2-7
CDR3aa: CASSSQPGQDKASHEQYF

len: 12
v_gene: TRBV6-2/TRBV6-3
j_gene: TRBJ2-7
CDR3aa: CASSNLAYEQYF

len: 15
v_gene: TRBV30
j_gene: TRBJ2-2
CDR3aa: CAWRSSGENTGELFF

len: 15
v_gene: TRBV3-1
j_gene: TRBJ2-1
CDR3aa: CASSQEPFEGDEQFF